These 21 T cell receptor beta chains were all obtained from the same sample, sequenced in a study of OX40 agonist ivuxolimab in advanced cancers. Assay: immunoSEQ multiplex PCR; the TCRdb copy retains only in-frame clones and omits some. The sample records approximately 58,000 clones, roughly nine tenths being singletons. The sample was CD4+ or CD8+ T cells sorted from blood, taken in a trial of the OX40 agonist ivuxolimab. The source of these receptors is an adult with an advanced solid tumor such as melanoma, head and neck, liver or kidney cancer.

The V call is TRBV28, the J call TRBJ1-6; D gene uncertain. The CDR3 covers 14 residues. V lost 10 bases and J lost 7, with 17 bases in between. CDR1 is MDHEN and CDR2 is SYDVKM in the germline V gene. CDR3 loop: CANRAPGGNSPLHF. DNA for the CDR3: TGTGCCAACCGGGCCCCGGGAGGGAATTCACCCCTCCACTTT. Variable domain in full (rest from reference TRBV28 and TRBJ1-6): DVKVTQSSRYLVKRTGEKVFLECVQDMDHENMFWYRQDPGLGLRLIYFSYDVKMKEKGDIPEGYSVSREKKERFSLILESASTNQTSMYLCANRAPGGNSPLHFGNGTRLTVT.

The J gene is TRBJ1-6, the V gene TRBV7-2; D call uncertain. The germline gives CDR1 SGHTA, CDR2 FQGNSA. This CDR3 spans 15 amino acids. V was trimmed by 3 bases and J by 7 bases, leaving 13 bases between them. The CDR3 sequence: CASSLVVNMNSPLHF. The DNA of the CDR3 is TGTGCCAGCAGCTTGGTAGTAAACATGAATTCACCCCTCCACTTT.

CDR3 sequence: CAWRLAGVRGTDTQYF. CDR3 nucleotides: TGTGCCTGGAGGTTAGCGGGAGTTCGGGGCACAGATACGCAGTATTTT. The rearrangement joins TRBV30 to TRBJ2-3; 9 bases line up with TRBD2. Germline CDR1 reads GTSNPN; CDR2 reads SVGIG (reference sequence). With V trimmed by 3 bases and J by 1 base, 8 bases remained unmatched. CDR3 length equals 16 residues.

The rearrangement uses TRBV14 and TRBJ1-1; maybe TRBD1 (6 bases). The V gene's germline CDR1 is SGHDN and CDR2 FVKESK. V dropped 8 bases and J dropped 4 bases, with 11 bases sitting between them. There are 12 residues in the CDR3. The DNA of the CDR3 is TGTGCCAGCGAGACAGGAGGCACTGAAGCTTTCTTT. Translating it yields CASETGGTEAFF.

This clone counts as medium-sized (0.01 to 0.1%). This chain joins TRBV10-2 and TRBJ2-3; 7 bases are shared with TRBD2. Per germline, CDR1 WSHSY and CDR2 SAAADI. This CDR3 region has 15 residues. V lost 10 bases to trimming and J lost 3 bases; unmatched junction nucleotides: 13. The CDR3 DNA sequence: TGCGCCACCCGACTAGCCTCCTTGTTGACAGATACGCAGTATTTT. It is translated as CATRLASLLTDTQYF.

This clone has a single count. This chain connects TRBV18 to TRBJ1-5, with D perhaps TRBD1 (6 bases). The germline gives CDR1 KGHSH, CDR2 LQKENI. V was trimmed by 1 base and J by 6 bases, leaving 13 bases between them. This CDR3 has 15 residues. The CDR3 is CASSPRQAGTQPQHF. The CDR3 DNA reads TGTGCCAGCTCACCACGACAGGCAGGGACTCAGCCCCAGCATTTT.

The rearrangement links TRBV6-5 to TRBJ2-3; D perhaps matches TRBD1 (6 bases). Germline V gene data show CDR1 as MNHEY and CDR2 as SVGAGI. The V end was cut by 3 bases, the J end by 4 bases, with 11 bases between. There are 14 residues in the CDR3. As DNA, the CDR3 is TGTGCCAGCAGTTATTCACAGGGATCAGATACGCAGTATTTT. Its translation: CASSYSQGSDTQYF.

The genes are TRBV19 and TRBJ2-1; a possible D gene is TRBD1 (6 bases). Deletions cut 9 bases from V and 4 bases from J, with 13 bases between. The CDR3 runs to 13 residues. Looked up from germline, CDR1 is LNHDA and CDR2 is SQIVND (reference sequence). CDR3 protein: CASTGQSYNEQFF. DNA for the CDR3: TGTGCCAGCACCGGACAGTCATACAATGAGCAGTTCTTC.

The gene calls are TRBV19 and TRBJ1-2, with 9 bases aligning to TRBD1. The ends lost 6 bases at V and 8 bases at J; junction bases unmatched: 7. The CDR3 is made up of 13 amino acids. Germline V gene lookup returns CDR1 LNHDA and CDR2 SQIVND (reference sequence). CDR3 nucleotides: TGTGCCAGTAGCCCGGGACAGGGTCGAGGCTACACCTTC. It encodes CASSPGQGRGYTF. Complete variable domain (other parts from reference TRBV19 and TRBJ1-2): DGGITQSPKYLFRKEGQNVTLSCEQNLNHDAMYWYRQDPGQGLRLIYYSQIVNDFQKGDIAEGYSVSREKKESFPLTVTSAQKNPTAFYLCASSPGQGRGYTFGSGTRLTVV.

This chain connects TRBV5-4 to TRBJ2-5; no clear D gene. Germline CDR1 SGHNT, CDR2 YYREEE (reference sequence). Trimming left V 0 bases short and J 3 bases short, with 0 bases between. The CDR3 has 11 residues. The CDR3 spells CASSLEETQYF. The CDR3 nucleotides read TGTGCCAGCAGCTTGGAAGAGACCCAGTACTTC. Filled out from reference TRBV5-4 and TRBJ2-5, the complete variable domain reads ETGVTQSPTHLIKTRGQQVTLRCSSQSGHNTVSWYQQALGQGPQFIFQYYREEENGRGNFPPRFSGLQFPNYSSELNVNALELDDSALYLCASSLEETQYFGPGTRLLVL.

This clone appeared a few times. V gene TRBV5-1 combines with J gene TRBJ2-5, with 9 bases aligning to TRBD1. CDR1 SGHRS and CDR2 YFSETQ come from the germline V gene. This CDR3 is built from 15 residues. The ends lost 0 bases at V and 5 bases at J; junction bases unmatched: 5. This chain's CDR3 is CASSLAGTGSETQYF. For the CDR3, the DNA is TGCGCCAGCAGCTTGGCCGGGACAGGGAGCGAGACCCAGTACTTC. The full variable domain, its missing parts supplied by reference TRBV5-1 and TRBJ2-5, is KAGVTQTPRYLIKTRGQQVTLSCSPISGHRSVSWYQQTPGQGLQFLFEYFSETQRNKGNFPGRFSGRQFSNSRSEMNVSTLELGDSALYLCASSLAGTGSETQYFGPGTRLLVL.

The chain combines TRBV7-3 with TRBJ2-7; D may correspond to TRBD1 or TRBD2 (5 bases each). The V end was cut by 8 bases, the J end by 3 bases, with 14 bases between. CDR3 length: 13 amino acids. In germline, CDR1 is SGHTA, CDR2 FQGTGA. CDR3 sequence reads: CASAEDTHYEQYF. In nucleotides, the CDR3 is TGTGCCAGCGCGGAGGACACCCACTACGAGCAGTACTTC.

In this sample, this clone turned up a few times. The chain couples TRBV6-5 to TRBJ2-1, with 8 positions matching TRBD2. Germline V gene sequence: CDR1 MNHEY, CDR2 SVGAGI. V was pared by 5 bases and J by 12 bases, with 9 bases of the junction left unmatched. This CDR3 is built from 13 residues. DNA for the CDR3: TGTGCCAGCAGTCCGCTTCGGGAGGGGAGGCAGTTCTTC. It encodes CASSPLREGRQFF.

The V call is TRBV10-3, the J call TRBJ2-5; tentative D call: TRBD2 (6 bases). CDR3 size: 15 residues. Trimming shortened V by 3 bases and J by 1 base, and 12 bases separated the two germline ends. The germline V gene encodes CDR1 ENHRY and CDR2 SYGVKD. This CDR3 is CAISDPPEGQETQYF. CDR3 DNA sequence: TGTGCCATCAGTGACCCGCCGGAGGGCCAAGAGACCCAGTACTTC.

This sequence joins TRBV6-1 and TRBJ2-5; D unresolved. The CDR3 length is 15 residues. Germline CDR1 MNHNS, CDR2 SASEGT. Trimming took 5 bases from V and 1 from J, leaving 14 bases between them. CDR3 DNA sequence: TGTGCCAGCAGTCGGCCCCCGTCCGGCCAAGAGACCCAGTACTTC. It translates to CASSRPPSGQETQYF.

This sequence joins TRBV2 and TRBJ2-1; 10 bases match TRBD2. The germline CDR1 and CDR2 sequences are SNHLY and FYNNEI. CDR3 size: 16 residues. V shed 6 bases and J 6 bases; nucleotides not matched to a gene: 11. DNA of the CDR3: TGTGCCAGCAGGAAGAACGAGCGGACTAGCGGCAATGAGCAGTTCTTC. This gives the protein CASRKNERTSGNEQFF.

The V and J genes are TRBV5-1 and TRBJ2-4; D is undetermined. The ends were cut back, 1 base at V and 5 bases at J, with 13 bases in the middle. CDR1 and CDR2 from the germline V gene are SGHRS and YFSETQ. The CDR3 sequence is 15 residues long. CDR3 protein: CASSLSLGGENIQYF. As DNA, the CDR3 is TGCGCCAGCAGCTTGAGTCTTGGCGGAGAAAACATTCAGTACTTC.

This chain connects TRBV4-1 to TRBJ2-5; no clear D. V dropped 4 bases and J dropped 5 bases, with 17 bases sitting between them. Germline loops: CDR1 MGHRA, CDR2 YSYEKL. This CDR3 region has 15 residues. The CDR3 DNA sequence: TGCGCCAGCAGCCTCACGGCAAGAGCCGGGGAGACCCAGTACTTC. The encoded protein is CASSLTARAGETQYF.

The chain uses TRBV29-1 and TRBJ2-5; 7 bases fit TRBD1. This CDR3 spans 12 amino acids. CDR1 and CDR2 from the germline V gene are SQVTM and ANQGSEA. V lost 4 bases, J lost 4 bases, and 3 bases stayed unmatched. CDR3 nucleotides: TGCAGCGTTGCGTCAGGGGGAGAGACCCAGTACTTC. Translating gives CSVASGGETQYF.

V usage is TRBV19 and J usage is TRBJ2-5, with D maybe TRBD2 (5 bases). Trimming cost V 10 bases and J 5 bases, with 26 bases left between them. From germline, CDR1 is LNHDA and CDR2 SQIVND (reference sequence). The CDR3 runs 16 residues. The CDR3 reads CATSSPAGPAGETQYF. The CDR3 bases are TGTGCCACCTCAAGCCCCGCGGGCCCAGCTGGGGAGACCCAGTACTTC.

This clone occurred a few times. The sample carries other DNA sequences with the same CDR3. This CDR3 is CASSPGQPSSYEQYF. The CDR3, as DNA: TGTGCCAGCAGCCCGGGACAGCCGAGCTCCTACGAGCAGTACTTC. The gene calls are TRBV7-9 and TRBJ2-7; TRBD1 agrees at 7 bases. The CDR3 is 15 amino acids. Germline V gene data show CDR1 as SEHNR and CDR2 as FQNEAQ (reference sequence). V shed 5 bases and J 0 bases; nucleotides not matched to a gene: 7.